This TCR beta chain comes out of a study of blood T cell repertoires in COVID-19. From germline, CDR1 is MGHDK and CDR2 SYGVNS. The CDR3 contains 13 residues. V gave up 7 bases and J gave up 3 bases; unmatched junction bases: 4. The protocol was immunoSEQ multiplex PCR, while the TCRdb copy is restricted to in-frame clones and leaves out a portion. The sample lists 200,000 to 250,000 clones, 80% occurring once. A few counts support this clone. The TCR comes from a human donor in a cohort sampled during active COVID-19. Sequenced material: peripheral blood. The chain recombines TRBV25-1 with TRBJ2-7; 9 nucleotides agree with TRBD1. CDR3 DNA: TGTGCCAGCAAGCGGGACAGGGACTACGAGCAGTACTTC. Protein: CASKRDRDYEQYF.